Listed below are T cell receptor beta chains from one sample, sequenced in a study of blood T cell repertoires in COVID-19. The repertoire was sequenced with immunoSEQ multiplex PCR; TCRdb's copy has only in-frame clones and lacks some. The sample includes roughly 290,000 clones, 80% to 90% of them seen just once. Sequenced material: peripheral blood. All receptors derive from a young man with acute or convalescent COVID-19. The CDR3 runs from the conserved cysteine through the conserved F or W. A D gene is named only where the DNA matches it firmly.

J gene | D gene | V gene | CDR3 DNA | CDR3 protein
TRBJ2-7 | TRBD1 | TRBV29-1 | TGCAGCGCCAGGACAGGGGCCTACGAGCAGTACTTC | CSARTGAYEQYF
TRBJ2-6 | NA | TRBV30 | TGTGCCTGGAGTCCAGTCTCTGGGGCCAACGTCCTGACTTTC | CAWSPVSGANVLTF
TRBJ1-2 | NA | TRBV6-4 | TGTGCCAGCCAATCAGGGGTACAGGGCTACACCTTC | CASQSGVQGYTF
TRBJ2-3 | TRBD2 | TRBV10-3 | TGTGCCATCAAAGGGACTAGCGGATTCACAGATACGCAGTATTTT | CAIKGTSGFTDTQYF
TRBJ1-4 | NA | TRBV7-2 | TGTGCCAGCAGCTTAAGGACAGAGCGCAATGAAAAACTGTTTTTT | CASSLRTERNEKLFF
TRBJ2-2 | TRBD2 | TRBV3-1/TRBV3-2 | TGTGCCAGCAGCCCGATTAGCGGGAGGGGGAACACCGGGGAGCTGTTTTTT | CASSPISGRGNTGELFF
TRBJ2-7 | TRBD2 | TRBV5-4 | TGTGCCAGCAGTAGAACAGCGGGGGGGGTCTCCTACGAGCAGTACTTC | CASSRTAGGVSYEQYF
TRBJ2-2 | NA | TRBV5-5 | TGTGCCAGCAGCTTCAGGTTTCCGAACACCGGGGAGCTGTTTTTT | CASSFRFPNTGELFF
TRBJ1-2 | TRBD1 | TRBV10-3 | TGTGCCATCAGTCAAACAGGGGGGAAAAACTATGGCTACACCTTC | CAISQTGGKNYGYTF
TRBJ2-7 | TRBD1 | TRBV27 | TGTGCCAGCAGAAGACAGGGGGCGAGAGAGCAGTACTTC | CASRRQGAREQYF
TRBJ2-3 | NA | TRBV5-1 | TGCGCCAGCAGCTTGAGGCCAGGGGGGCTCACAGATACGCAGTATTTT | CASSLRPGGLTDTQYF
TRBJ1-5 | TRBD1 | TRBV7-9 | TGTGCCAGCAGCTCAGGGGGTAGCAATCAGCCCCAGCATTTT | CASSSGGSNQPQHF